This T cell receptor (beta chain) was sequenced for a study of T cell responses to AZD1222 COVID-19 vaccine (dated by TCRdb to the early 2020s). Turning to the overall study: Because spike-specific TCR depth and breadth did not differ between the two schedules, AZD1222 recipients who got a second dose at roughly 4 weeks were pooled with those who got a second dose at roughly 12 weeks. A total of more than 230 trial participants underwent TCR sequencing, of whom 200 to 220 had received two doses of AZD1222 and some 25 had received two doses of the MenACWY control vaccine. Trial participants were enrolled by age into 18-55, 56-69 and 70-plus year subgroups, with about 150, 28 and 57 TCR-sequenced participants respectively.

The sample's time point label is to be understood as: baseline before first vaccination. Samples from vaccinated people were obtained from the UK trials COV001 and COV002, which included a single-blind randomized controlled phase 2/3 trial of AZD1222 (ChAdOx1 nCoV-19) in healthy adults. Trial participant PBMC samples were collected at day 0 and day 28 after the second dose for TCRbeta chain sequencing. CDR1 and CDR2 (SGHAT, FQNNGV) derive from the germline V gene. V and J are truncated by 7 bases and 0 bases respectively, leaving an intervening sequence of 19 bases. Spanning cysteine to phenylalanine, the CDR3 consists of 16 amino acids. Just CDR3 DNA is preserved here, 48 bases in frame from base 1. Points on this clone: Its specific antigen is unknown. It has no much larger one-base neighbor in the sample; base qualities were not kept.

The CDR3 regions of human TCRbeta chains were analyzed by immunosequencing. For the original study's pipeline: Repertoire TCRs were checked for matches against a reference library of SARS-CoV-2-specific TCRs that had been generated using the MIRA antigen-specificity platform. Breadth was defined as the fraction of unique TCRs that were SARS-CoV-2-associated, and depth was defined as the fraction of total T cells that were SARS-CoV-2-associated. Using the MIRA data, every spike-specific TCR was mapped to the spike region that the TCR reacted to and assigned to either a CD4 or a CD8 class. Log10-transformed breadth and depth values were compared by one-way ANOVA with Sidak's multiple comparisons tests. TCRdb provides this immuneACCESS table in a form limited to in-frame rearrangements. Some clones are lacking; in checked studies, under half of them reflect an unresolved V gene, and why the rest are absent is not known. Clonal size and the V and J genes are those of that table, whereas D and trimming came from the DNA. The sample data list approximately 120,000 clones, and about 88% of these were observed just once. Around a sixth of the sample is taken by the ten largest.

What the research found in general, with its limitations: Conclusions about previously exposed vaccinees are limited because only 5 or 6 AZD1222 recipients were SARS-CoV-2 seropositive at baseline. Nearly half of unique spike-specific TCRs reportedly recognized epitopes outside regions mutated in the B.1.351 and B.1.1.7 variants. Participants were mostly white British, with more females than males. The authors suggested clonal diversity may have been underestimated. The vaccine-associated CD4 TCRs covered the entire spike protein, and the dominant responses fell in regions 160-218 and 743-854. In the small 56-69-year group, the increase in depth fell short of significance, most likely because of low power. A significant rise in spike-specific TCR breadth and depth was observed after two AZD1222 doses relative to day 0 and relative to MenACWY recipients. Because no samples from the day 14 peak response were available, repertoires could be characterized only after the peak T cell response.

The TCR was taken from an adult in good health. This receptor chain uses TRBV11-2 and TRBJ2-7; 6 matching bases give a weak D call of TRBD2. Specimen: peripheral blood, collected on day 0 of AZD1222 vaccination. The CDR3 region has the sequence CASNVLGGLSSYEQYF. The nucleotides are TGTGCCAGCAACGTACTTGGGGGGTTAAGCTCCTACGAGCAGTACTTC.